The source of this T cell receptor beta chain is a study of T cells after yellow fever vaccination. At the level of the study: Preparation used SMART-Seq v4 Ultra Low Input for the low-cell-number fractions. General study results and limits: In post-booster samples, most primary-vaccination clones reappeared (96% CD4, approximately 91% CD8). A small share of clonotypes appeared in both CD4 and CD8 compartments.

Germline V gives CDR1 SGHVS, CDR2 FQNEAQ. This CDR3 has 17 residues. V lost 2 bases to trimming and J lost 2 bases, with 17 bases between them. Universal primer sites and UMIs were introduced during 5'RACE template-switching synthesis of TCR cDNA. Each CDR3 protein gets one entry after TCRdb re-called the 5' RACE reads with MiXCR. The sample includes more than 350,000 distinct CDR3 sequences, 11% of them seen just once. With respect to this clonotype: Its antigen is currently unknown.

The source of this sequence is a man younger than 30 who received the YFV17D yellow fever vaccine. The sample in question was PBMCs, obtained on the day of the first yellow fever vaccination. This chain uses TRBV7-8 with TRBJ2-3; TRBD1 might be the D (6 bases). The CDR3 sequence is CASSLILQGSYTDTQYF. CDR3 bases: TGTGCCAGCAGCTTAATCTTGCAGGGGTCCTACACAGATACGCAGTATTTT.